These 8 T cell receptor beta chains share one sample of origin, sequenced in a study of blood T cell repertoires in COVID-19. The table came from immunoSEQ multiplex PCR; TCRdb's copy has only in-frame clones and leaves some out. The data show approximately 120,000 clones, around 76% seen once. Sequenced material: peripheral blood. The receptors were sampled from a man older than 75 with COVID-19, enrolled during active disease.

The rearrangement links TRBV5-1 to TRBJ2-2; 7 bases map to TRBD1. The germline V gene has CDR1 SGHRS and CDR2 YFSETQ. The CDR3 runs 18 residues. Germline trimming cut 5 bases from V and 5 bases from J; bases unmatched to any gene: 18. As DNA, the CDR3 is TGCGCCAGCAGGGCCGGGACAGCGCCTAAGATTATAACCGGGGAGCTGTTTTTT. This codes for CASRAGTAPKIITGELFF.

V gene TRBV27 combines with J gene TRBJ2-7, with 8 bases aligning to TRBD2. CDR3 length: 15 amino acids. J gave up 4 bases and V 0 bases, and 5 bases lay outside the gene matches. Germline values: CDR1 MNHEY, CDR2 SMNVEV (reference sequence). This CDR3 is CASSLSPGGYYEQYF. The CDR3, as DNA: TGTGCCAGCAGTTTATCACCGGGAGGGTATTACGAGCAGTACTTC.

This sequence joins TRBV7-2 and TRBJ1-4; D might be TRBD1 (6 bases). The CDR3 has 14 amino acids. Germline V CDR1 and CDR2: SGHTA, FQGNSA. Trimming shortened V by 5 bases and J by 8 bases, and 15 bases separated the two germline ends. The CDR3 region is CASSQTGHGEKLFF. The DNA of the CDR3 is TGTGCCAGCAGCCAGACAGGACACGGGGAAAAACTGTTTTTT.

This rearrangement joins TRBV19 to TRBJ2-3; a possible D gene is TRBD2 (6 bases). Germline values: CDR1 LNHDA, CDR2 SQIVND (reference sequence). V lost 9 bases, J lost 0 bases, and 13 bases lay in between. The CDR3 is made up of 14 amino acids. The CDR3 DNA is TGTGCCAGGGTAGCGGAGCCTAGCACAGATACGCAGTATTTT. Its protein product is CARVAEPSTDTQYF. The full variable domain, its missing parts supplied by reference TRBV19 and TRBJ2-3, is DGGITQSPKYLFRKEGQNVTLSCEQNLNHDAMYWYRQDPGQGLRLIYYSQIVNDFQKGDIAEGYSVSREKKESFPLTVTSAQKNPTAFYLCARVAEPSTDTQYFGPGTRLTVL.

V is TRBV15 and J is TRBJ1-5; no clear D. V was trimmed by 0 bases and J by 1 base, leaving 7 bases between them. CDR3 length equals 15 residues. CDR1 LNHNV and CDR2 YYDKDF come from the germline V gene (reference sequence). CDR3 sequence reads: CATSRDAASNQPQHF. Here the CDR3 DNA reads TGTGCCACCAGCAGAGATGCGGCCAGCAATCAGCCCCAGCATTTT.

This chain joins TRBV3-1 (or the pseudogene TRBV3-2) and TRBJ2-1, with unresolved D. V gave up 5 bases and J gave up 0 bases, with 14 bases separating them. Germline V gene data show CDR1 as LGHDT and CDR2 as YNNKEL (reference sequence). The CDR3 is made up of 16 amino acids. DNA for the CDR3: TGTGCCAGCAGCTCCGGAAGCGTGAGCTCCTACAATGAGCAGTTCTTC. It encodes CASSSGSVSSYNEQFF.

The rearrangement joins TRBV6-6 to TRBJ2-7; TRBD1 agrees at 9 bases. The CDR3 spans 12 residues. V lost 6 bases and J lost 6; bases outside the gene matches: 3. The V gene's germline CDR1 is MNHNY and CDR2 SVGAGI (reference sequence). In DNA, the CDR3 is TGTGCCAGCAGAATGACAGGGGGCGAGCAGTACTTC. Translated: CASRMTGGEQYF.

This chain links TRBV20-1 with TRBJ2-5; the D is unclear. V shed 4 bases and J shed 3 bases, with 3 bases lying between them. Germline loops: CDR1 DFQATT, CDR2 SNEGSKA (reference sequence). The CDR3 loop spans 10 amino acids. CDR3 sequence: CSATEETQYF. DNA for the CDR3: TGCAGTGCTACTGAAGAGACCCAGTACTTC.